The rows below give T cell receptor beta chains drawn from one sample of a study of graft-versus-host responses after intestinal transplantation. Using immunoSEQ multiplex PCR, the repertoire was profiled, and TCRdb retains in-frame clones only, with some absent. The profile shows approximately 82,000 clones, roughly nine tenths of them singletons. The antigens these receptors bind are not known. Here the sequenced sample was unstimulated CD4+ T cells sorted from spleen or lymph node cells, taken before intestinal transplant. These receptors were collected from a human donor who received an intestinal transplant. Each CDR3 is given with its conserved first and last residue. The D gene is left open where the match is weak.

cdr3_nt: TGTGCCAGCTCACCACTAGGCGGACAGGCCGCTTTTGGGGCCAACGTCCTGACTTTC; cdr3_aa: CASSPLGGQAAFGANVLTF; j_call: TRBJ2-6; d_call: TRBD1; v_call: TRBV18
cdr3_nt: TGTGCCAGCAGTCAGGGTCCCGAGCAGTACTTC; cdr3_aa: CASSQGPEQYF; j_call: TRBJ2-7; d_call: .; v_call: TRBV6-5
cdr3_nt: TGTGCCAGCAGCCCCCGACGGCAGAGGAAGAACACCGGGGAGCTGTTTTTT; cdr3_aa: CASSPRRQRKNTGELFF; j_call: TRBJ2-2; d_call: .; v_call: TRBV7-9
cdr3_nt: TGTGCCAGCAGCTTAGCTCGCGGGGGAGGCTACACCTTC; cdr3_aa: CASSLARGGGYTF; j_call: TRBJ1-2; d_call: .; v_call: TRBV7-8
cdr3_nt: TGTGCCAGCAGTGAGACAGGGATGAACACCGGGGAGCTGTTTTTT; cdr3_aa: CASSETGMNTGELFF; j_call: TRBJ2-2; d_call: TRBD1; v_call: TRBV6-1
cdr3_nt: TGTGCCAGCAGCCCCCGTGCGGAGGGCGGGGAGCTGTTTTTT; cdr3_aa: CASSPRAEGGELFF; j_call: TRBJ2-2; d_call: .; v_call: TRBV11-3
cdr3_nt: TGTGCCATCAGTGGGACTTCTGAAGCTTTCTTT; cdr3_aa: CAISGTSEAFF; j_call: TRBJ1-1; d_call: .; v_call: TRBV10-3
cdr3_nt: TGCGCCAGCAGCCCCCTAATGCTGGGCGTAGGCTCCTACAATGAGCAGTTCTTC; cdr3_aa: CASSPLMLGVGSYNEQFF; j_call: TRBJ2-1; d_call: .; v_call: TRBV5-1
cdr3_nt: TGTGCCAGCTCACCATCAGGGGGTTGGACCGGGGAGCTGTTTTTT; cdr3_aa: CASSPSGGWTGELFF; j_call: TRBJ2-2; d_call: TRBD1; v_call: TRBV18
cdr3_nt: TGTGCCAGCTCACTAGAGACAGGGGGCTATGGCTACACCTTC; cdr3_aa: CASSLETGGYGYTF; j_call: TRBJ1-2; d_call: TRBD1; v_call: TRBV18
cdr3_nt: TGTGCCAGTAGTATGAGTCGGGGACAGGGCTTTTTTGGAAACACCATATATTTT; cdr3_aa: CASSMSRGQGFFGNTIYF; j_call: TRBJ1-3; d_call: TRBD1; v_call: TRBV19
cdr3_nt: TGTGCCACCAGCAGAGGACTGGCAGGGTCAGGTTTCGGGGCCAACGTCCTGACTTTC; cdr3_aa: CATSRGLAGSGFGANVLTF; j_call: TRBJ2-6; d_call: .; v_call: TRBV15
cdr3_nt: TGTGCCAGCAGATCCCTGGGGGACTTCCAGGGTGAAAAACTGTTTTTT; cdr3_aa: CASRSLGDFQGEKLFF; j_call: TRBJ1-4; d_call: .; v_call: TRBV27
cdr3_nt: TGTGCCAGCAGTCAGGACAGGGGGCGAGCTGAAGCTTTCTTT; cdr3_aa: CASSQDRGRAEAFF; j_call: TRBJ1-1; d_call: TRBD1; v_call: TRBV27
cdr3_nt: TGTGCCAGCAGTTCTGGCAGGGGCTACACCTTC; cdr3_aa: CASSSGRGYTF; j_call: TRBJ1-2; d_call: .; v_call: TRBV27
cdr3_nt: TGTGCCAGCAGTCCCCAGGGGATCTATGGCTACACCTTC; cdr3_aa: CASSPQGIYGYTF; j_call: TRBJ1-2; d_call: .; v_call: TRBV6-1